A selection of T cell receptor beta chains follows, all from one sample in a study of long-term antiretroviral therapy in people with HIV. Assay: immunoSEQ multiplex PCR; the TCRdb copy retains only in-frame clones and omits some. The data contain roughly 19,000 clones, approximately 92% of them seen just once; the ten biggest clones take up around 7%. Sample: unsorted PBMCs, taken 4.4 years after starting antiretroviral therapy. Receptors were obtained from a woman aged 45-59 years with HIV. Each CDR3 is given with its conserved first and last residue. D genes are given only for firm matches. Some rows have no size entry. The others give once, few or many, or a class for an expanded clone.

d_call j_call clone_size v_call cdr3_nt cdr3_aa
. TRBJ2-7 once TRBV1 TGCACCAGCAGCCTTACCGTGGGAAGCTATCTCCACGAGCAGTACTTC CTSSLTVGSYLHEQYF
. TRBJ2-7 once TRBV11-2 TGTGCCAGCAGCTTTGGGGCCCTGAGCTCCTACGAGCAGTACTTC CASSFGALSSYEQYF
. TRBJ1-4 . TRBV19 TGTGCCAGTAGTCCCACAGCAAGGGGTGAAAAACTGTTTTTT CASSPTARGEKLFF
. TRBJ1-2 . TRBV6-6 TGTGCCAGCAGTTACGAGCAGGTCTATGGCTACACCTTC CASSYEQVYGYTF
TRBD2 TRBJ2-5 . TRBV7-2 TGTGCCAGCAGCTTAGGGCTAGCCCCTACGGGGGGGGAGACCCAGTACTTC CASSLGLAPTGGETQYF
TRBD1 TRBJ1-2 . TRBV6-6 TGTGCCAGCATTAAAGGGGACAGGGGGAACAATGGCTACACCTTC CASIKGDRGNNGYTF
. TRBJ1-6 . TRBV4-1 TGCGCCAGCAGCCAGACTACAGGGAGGTCGCGATATTCACCCCTCCACTTT CASSQTTGRSRYSPLHF
TRBD1 TRBJ1-5 . TRBV7-9 TGTGCCAGCAGCTACGGGAGGGGGCTTTCGGCCAATCAGCCCCAGCATTTT CASSYGRGLSANQPQHF
. TRBJ2-5 once TRBV5-4 TGTGCCAGCAGCTTGGTGCCGGTTGAGACCCAGTACTTC CASSLVPVETQYF
. TRBJ1-5 once TRBV21-1 TGTGCCACCACGCGGGAAGGGAGGGATCAGCCCCAGCATTTT CATTREGRDQPQHF
TRBD1 TRBJ2-7 . TRBV7-2 TGTGCCAGCAGCTTAGGGTCAGGGGGCGGCGAGCAGTACTTC CASSLGSGGGEQYF
. TRBJ1-6 . TRBV7-2 TGTGCCAGCAGCCGGAACTCACCCCTCCACTTT CASSRNSPLHF
. TRBJ1-2 few TRBV6-1 TGTGCCAGCAGTACGGCTAACTATGGCTACACCTTC CASSTANYGYTF
TRBD2 TRBJ2-1 . TRBV30 TGTGCCTGGAGTGTAGGGCGGGGGGCTTACAATGAGCAGTTCTTC CAWSVGRGAYNEQFF
. TRBJ2-1 once TRBV5-1 TGCGCCAGCAGCTCGGTGTCCAGCTATGAGCAGTTCTTC CASSSVSSYEQFF
. TRBJ1-1 once TRBV5-8 TGTGCCAGCAGCCGCAGACAGACTGGGGGCACTGAAGCTTTCTTT CASSRRQTGGTEAFF
TRBD2 TRBJ2-5 . TRBV2 TGTGCCAGCAGTGGTACTAGCGGCGAGACCCAGTACTTC CASSGTSGETQYF
TRBD1 TRBJ1-1 . TRBV6-5 TGTGCCAGCAGTTGGGGGACAGGGGTGAACACTGAAGCTTTCTTT CASSWGTGVNTEAFF
TRBD1 TRBJ1-2 once TRBV6-5 TGTGCCAGCAGTTACCTCGACAGGGCCACTAACTATGGCTACACCTTC CASSYLDRATNYGYTF
. TRBJ1-2 . TRBV7-9 TGTGCCAGCAGCTTAGTGTCGGCGGGGGGCTATGGCTACACCTTC CASSLVSAGGYGYTF
TRBD2 TRBJ2-1 . TRBV4-2 TGTGCCAGCAGCCCTATCTCAGGGACTAGCGGGGGGACCTCCTACAATGAGCAGTTCTTC CASSPISGTSGGTSYNEQFF
. TRBJ1-1 . TRBV27 TGTGCCAGCAGTTTCGGAGGGGATGGAAACACTGAAGCTTTCTTT CASSFGGDGNTEAFF
TRBD1 TRBJ1-2 once TRBV9 TGTGCCAGCAGCGTAGCGACAGGGGGCGCGCGGGACTATGGCTACACCTTC CASSVATGGARDYGYTF
TRBD1 TRBJ1-2 . TRBV27 TGTGCCAGCAGTTTATCTCCCAGGGGGCCTGGCTACACCTTC CASSLSPRGPGYTF
TRBD2 TRBJ2-4 . TRBV7-9 TGTGCCAGCACCAAGAGTACTAGCGGGGGGCGTCTAGCCAAAAACATTCAGTACTTC CASTKSTSGGRLAKNIQYF
. TRBJ1-1 . TRBV5-6 TGTGCCAGCAGCGTGGATACAGGGAGGAGTACTGAAGCTTTCTTT CASSVDTGRSTEAFF
TRBD2 TRBJ2-5 . TRBV15 TGTGTCACCAGCGAAGCGGGGGGGGAGACCCAGTACTTC CVTSEAGGETQYF
TRBD1 TRBJ2-5 . TRBV9 TGTGCCAGCAGCGTGGACAGGGTGGAGACCCAGTACTTC CASSVDRVETQYF
. TRBJ2-3 once TRBV6-6 TGTGCCAGCAGTTACCCCCGGGACCCGACGGATACGCAGTATTTT CASSYPRDPTDTQYF
TRBD2 TRBJ2-3 . TRBV4-2 TGTGCCAGCAGCCAGTATAGCGGGGGGGCAGATACGCAGTATTTT CASSQYSGGADTQYF
. TRBJ2-2 . TRBV2 TGTGCCAGCCTTGCCGATCGAAACACCGGGGAGCTGTTTTTT CASLADRNTGELFF
TRBD2 TRBJ2-1 . TRBV7-3 TGTGCCAGCAGCTTGCGGGTAGCGGGGTTGGATGAGCAGTTCTTC CASSLRVAGLDEQFF
. TRBJ1-1 . TRBV16 TGTGCCAGCAGCCACGGGGGGAAGGACGGAGCTTTCTTT CASSHGGKDGAFF
. TRBJ1-1 . TRBV5-1 TGCGCCAGCAGGCGACAGGTTGGGAACACTGAAGCTTTCTTT CASRRQVGNTEAFF
. TRBJ1-1 . TRBV29-1 TGCAGCGTACCCCGCCCTCAGGGGAACACTGAAGCTTTCTTT CSVPRPQGNTEAFF
TRBD1 TRBJ1-1 . TRBV6-5 TGTGCCAGCAGACCGGGACAGGGGGCGCCCACTGAAGCTTTCTTT CASRPGQGAPTEAFF
. TRBJ2-7 few TRBV7-9 TGTGCCAGCAGCCTGGTGTCCTACGAGCAGTACTTC CASSLVSYEQYF
TRBD1 TRBJ2-7 . TRBV5-1 TGCGCCAGTCGACCCGGACAGGGAGACTACGAGCAGTACTTC CASRPGQGDYEQYF
. TRBJ1-1 . TRBV9 TGTGCCAGCAGCGTAGCCCCAGGGGCGGGGACTGAAGCTTTCTTT CASSVAPGAGTEAFF
TRBD2 TRBJ2-3 . TRBV6-6 TGTGCCAGCAGTAAACTAGCGGGGGGGCCCACAGATACGCAGTATTTT CASSKLAGGPTDTQYF
TRBD2 TRBJ2-5 . TRBV5-6 TGTGCCAGCAGCTTGCGGGGAGGGGAGACCCAGTACTTC CASSLRGGETQYF
. TRBJ2-3 . TRBV7-8 TGTGCCAGCAGCCGGAATACCGGCACGCAGTATTTT CASSRNTGTQYF
. TRBJ2-3 . TRBV4-3 TGCGCCAGCAGCCAAACGGGCGCAGCAGATACGCAGTATTTT CASSQTGAADTQYF
. TRBJ2-7 . TRBV6-4 TGTGCCAGCAGTCAACAGGGAGGAGGCTCCTACGAGCAGTACTTC CASSQQGGGSYEQYF
. TRBJ1-5 . TRBV7-2 TGTGCCAGCAGCTTAGTGGCGGGAAAAAGCAATCAGCCCCAGCATTTT CASSLVAGKSNQPQHF
TRBD1 TRBJ1-2 once TRBV6-6 TGTGCCAGCACACAACAGGGGGCCTATGGCTACACCTTC CASTQQGAYGYTF
TRBD1 TRBJ2-7 . TRBV6-1 TGTGCCAGCCCAACTTTCAGGGGACAGGGGCGCGAGCAGTACTTC CASPTFRGQGREQYF
TRBD2 TRBJ2-1 . TRBV7-3 TGTGCCAGCAGCTTACCCGGGGGGGCCCACAATGAGCAGTTCTTC CASSLPGGAHNEQFF
TRBD2 TRBJ2-5 . TRBV4-3 TGCGCCAGCAGTCGCAGGCGGGGGAGCCAAGAGACCCAGTACTTC CASSRRRGSQETQYF
. TRBJ2-7 . TRBV6-7 TGTGCCAGCAACCTCCCCTTAGGGGTCTCCTACGAGCAGTACTTC CASNLPLGVSYEQYF
. TRBJ2-3 . TRBV9 TGTGCCAGCAGCGTAGGTAGCAGCACAGATACGCAGTATTTT CASSVGSSTDTQYF